These 6 T cell receptor beta chains came from one sample sequenced in a study of T cell repertoires in cytomegalovirus infection. TCRdb fed the reads into MiXCR, producing one record per CDR3 protein. The data hold approximately 340,000 distinct CDR3 sequences, with about 29% observed a single time. Their specific antigens are unknown. The sample was cultured PBMCs, taken from culture after CMV antigen stimulation. The origin of the receptors is a human donor in good health (CMV status not recorded). Some clones in this sample may be carry-over from other donors' samples.

V usage is TRBV12-3 or TRBV12-4 and J usage is TRBJ2-3, with 10 bases fitting TRBD2. V shed 2 bases and J 4 bases; nucleotides not matched to a gene: 3. This CDR3 comprises 15 residues. The DNA of the CDR3 is TGTGCCAGCAGTTTAACTAGCGGGGCGCCAGATACGCAGTATTTT. This sequence encodes CASSLTSGAPDTQYF.

A few counts support this clonotype. Germline is not matched at one junction end, which may reflect a read error. The chain uses TRBV6-1 and TRBJ1-6; TRBD1 aligns across 10 bases. CDR3 length equals 15 residues. CDR1 and CDR2 (germline): MNHNS, SASEGT. This CDR3 reads CASSQAGTGASPLHF. In nucleotides, the CDR3 is TGTGCCAGCAGTCAAGCCGGGACAGGGGCTTCACCCCTCCACTTT.

This clonotype showed up just a few times. The chain has TRBV7-9 and TRBJ1-5, with D perhaps TRBD1 (5 bases). This CDR3 contains 16 residues. The germline V gene has CDR1 SEHNR and CDR2 FQNEAQ (reference sequence). The V end lost 1 base, the J end lost 0 bases, and 10 bases lay between the germline ends. The CDR3 DNA is TGTGCCAGCAGCTTAGATGGGGCCCATAGCAATCAGCCCCAGCATTTT. Residues: CASSLDGAHSNQPQHF.

On this clonotype itself: A clone one base away is much larger, so this may be a read error. V and J are TRBV18 and TRBJ2-2; 9 bases map to TRBD1. The CDR3 consists of 15 residues. V shed 4 bases, J shed 1 base, and the junction held 1 base outside the gene matches. Germline loops: CDR1 KGHSH, CDR2 LQKENI. The CDR3 DNA sequence: TGTGCCAGCTCACGGGGACAGGGGAACACCGGGGAGCTGTTTTTT. It specifies CASSRGQGNTGELFF.

The rearrangement joins TRBV19 to TRBJ2-7, with TRBD1 matching 9 bases. Trimming cost V 10 bases and J 3 bases; bases outside gene matches: 7. The CDR3 has 13 residues. Germline V gene sequence: CDR1 LNHDA, CDR2 SQIVND (reference sequence). The CDR3 loop reads CATRGQGYYEQYF. For the CDR3, the DNA is TGTGCCACTAGGGGACAGGGCTACTACGAGCAGTACTTC.

This clonotype was counted many times. The J gene is TRBJ2-1, the V gene TRBV6-5; possibly TRBD2 for D (6 bases). The CDR3 contains 16 residues. CDR1 and CDR2 (germline): MNHEY, SVGAGI. The V and J ends lost 0 bases and 8 bases respectively, with 17 bases between them. The CDR3 region has the DNA TGTGCCAGCAGTTACTCGGGCGGGACTCCTAGGGATGAGCAGTTCTTC. It is translated as CASSYSGGTPRDEQFF.